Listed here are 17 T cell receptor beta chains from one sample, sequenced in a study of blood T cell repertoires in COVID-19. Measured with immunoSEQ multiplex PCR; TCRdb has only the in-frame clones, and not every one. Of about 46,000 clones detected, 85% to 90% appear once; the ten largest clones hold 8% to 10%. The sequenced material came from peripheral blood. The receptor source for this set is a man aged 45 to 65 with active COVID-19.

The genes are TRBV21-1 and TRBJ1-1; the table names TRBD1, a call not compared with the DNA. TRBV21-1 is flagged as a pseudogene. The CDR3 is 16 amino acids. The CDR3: CASSTYRETRNTEAFF. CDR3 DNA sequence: TGTGCCAGCAGCACCTACAGAGAGACCAGGAACACTGAAGCTTTCTTT.

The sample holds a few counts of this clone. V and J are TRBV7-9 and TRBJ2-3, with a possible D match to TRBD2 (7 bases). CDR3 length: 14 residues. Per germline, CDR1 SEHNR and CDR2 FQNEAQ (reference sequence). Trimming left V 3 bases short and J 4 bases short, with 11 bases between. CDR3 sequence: CASSFTGRADTQYF. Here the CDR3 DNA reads TGTGCCAGCAGCTTCACAGGGAGGGCAGATACGCAGTATTTT.

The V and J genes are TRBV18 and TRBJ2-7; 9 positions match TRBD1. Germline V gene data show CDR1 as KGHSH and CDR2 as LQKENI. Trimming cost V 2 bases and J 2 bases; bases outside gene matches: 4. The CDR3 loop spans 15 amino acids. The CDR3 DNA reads TGTGCCAGCTCACCAGATGGACAGGGGCCCTACGAGCAGTACTTC. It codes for CASSPDGQGPYEQYF.

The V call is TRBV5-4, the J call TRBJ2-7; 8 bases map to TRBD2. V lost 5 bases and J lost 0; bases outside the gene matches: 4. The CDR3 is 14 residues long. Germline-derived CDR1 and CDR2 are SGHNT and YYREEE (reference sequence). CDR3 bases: TGTGCCAGCAGTCTAGCGGGTGGCTCCTACGAGCAGTACTTC. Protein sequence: CASSLAGGSYEQYF. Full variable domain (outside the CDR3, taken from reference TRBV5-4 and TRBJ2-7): ETGVTQSPTHLIKTRGQQVTLRCSSQSGHNTVSWYQQALGQGPQFIFQYYREEENGRGNFPPRFSGLQFPNYSSELNVNALELDDSALYLCASSLAGGSYEQYFGPGTRLTVT.

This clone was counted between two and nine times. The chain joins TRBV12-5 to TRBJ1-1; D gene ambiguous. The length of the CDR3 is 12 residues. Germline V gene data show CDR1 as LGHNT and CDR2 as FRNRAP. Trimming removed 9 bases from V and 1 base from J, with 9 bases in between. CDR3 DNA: TGTGCTAGCGAAACACCGAACACTGAAGCTTTCTTT. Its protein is CASETPNTEAFF.

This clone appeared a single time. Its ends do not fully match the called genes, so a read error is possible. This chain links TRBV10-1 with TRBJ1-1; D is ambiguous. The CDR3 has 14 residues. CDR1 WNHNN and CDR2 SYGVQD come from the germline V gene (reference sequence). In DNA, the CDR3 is TGCGCCAACAGTGAGTACCGGGAGAACACTGAAGCTTTCTTT. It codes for CANSEYRENTEAFF.

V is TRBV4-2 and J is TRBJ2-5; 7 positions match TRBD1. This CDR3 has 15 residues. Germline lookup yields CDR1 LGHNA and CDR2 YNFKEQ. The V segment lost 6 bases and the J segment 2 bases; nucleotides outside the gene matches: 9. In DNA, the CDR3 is TGTGCCAGCAGAAAACGACAGGGAGAACAAGAGACCCAGTACTTC. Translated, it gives CASRKRQGEQETQYF.

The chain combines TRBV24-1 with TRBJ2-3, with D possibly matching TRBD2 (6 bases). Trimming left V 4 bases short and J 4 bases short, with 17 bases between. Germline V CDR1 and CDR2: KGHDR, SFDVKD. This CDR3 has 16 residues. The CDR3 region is CATSDGGNIPPDTQYF. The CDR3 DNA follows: TGTGCCACCAGTGACGGCGGGAACATTCCACCAGATACGCAGTATTTT.

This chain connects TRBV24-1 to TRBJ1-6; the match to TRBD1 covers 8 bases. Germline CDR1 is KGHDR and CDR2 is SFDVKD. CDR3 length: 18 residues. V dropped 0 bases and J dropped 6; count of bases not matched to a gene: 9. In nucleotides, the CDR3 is TGTGCCACCAGTGATTTGAAAAAAGAGGACAGGGTTAATTCACCCCTCCACTTT. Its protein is CATSDLKKEDRVNSPLHF.

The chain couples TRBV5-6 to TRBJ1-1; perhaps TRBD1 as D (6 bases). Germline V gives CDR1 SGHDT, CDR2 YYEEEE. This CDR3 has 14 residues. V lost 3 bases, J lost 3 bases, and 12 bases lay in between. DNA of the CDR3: TGTGCCAGCAGCTCCACCCCAGGGGACACTGAAGCTTTCTTT. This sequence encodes CASSSTPGDTEAFF.

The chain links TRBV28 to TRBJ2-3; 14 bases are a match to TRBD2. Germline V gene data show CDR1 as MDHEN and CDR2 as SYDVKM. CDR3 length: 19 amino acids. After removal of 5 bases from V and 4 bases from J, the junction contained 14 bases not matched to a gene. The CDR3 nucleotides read TGTGCCAGCAGTAGGTCCCCGGGACTAGCGGGGGTTAGGGCAGATACGCAGTATTTT. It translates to CASSRSPGLAGVRADTQYF.

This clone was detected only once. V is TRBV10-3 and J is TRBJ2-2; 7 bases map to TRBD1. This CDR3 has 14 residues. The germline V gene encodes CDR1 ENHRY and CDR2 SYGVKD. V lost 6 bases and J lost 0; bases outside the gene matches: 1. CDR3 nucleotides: TGTGCCATCAGCCAGGGGGCGAACACCGGGGAGCTGTTTTTT. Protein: CAISQGANTGELFF.

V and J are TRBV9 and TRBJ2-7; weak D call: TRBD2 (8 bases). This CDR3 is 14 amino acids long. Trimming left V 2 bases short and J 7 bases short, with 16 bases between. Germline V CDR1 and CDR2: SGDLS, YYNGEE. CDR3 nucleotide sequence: TGTGCCAGCAGCGTTAGCGGGGAACAGGGGGAGCAGTACTTC. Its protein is CASSVSGEQGEQYF.

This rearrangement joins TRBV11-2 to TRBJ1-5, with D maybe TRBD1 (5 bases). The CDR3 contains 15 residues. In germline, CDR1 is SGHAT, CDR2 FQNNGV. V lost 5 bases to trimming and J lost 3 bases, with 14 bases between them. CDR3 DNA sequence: TGTGCCAGCAGCCCGTCTGGGGGGATCAATCAGCCCCAGCATTTT. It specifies CASSPSGGINQPQHF.

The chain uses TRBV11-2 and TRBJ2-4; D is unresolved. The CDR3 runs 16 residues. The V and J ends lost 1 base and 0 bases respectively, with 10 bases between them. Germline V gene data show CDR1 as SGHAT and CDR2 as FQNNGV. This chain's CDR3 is CASSLGTSVAKNIQYF. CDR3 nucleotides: TGTGCCAGCAGCTTAGGTACCTCAGTAGCCAAAAACATTCAGTACTTC.

The CDR3 DNA reads as TGTGCCAGCAGTTTGGCAAACATCGCGAACACCGGGGAGCTGTTTTTT. Its translation is CASSLANIANTGELFF. The chain has TRBV28 and TRBJ2-2; D call uncertain. The V gene lost 3 bases and the J gene lost 0 bases, with 11 bases spanning the gap. Germline V gene data show CDR1 as MDHEN and CDR2 as SYDVKM. There are 16 residues in the CDR3.

The CDR3 nucleotides are TGTGCCAGCAGCTTCCTCAGCGGGAGCCGCTCCTACGAGCAGTACTTC. Protein product: CASSFLSGSRSYEQYF. The chain has TRBV5-5 and TRBJ2-7; TRBD2 matches 8 bases. The CDR3 is 16 amino acids. Germline V gene lookup returns CDR1 SGHKS and CDR2 YYEKEE (reference sequence). Trimming at V came to 2 bases and at J to 0 bases, leaving 7 bases not matched to a gene. The full variable domain, with the rest looked up from reference TRBV5-5 and TRBJ2-7, is DAGVTQSPTHLIKTRGQQVTLRCSPISGHKSVSWYQQVLGQGPQFIFQYYEKEERGRGNFPDRFSARQFPNYSSELNVNALLLGDSALYLCASSFLSGSRSYEQYFGPGTRLTVT.